The present T cell receptor beta chain was sequenced within a study of blood T cell repertoires in COVID-19. Study-wide background: The United States, Italy and Spain provided the acute and convalescent COVID-19 samples.

Study processing details: Quantification of nucleated cells was approximated via reference gene primer amplification. TCRdb keeps only in-frame clones here, not all; method: immunoSEQ multiplex PCR. V and J calls plus clone size are reproduced from that table; the DNA served to infer D and trimming. The data hold fewer than 400,000 clones, with over 70% observed a single time. The CDR3 has 16 amino acids. Two negative PCRs, clearance, or symptom resolution were required of recovered Cohort 3 donors. This clonotype was obtained from a man in his thirties or forties who had recovered from COVID-19. This chain uses TRBV21-1 with TRBJ2-5; the table's TRBD1 call for D was not verified on the DNA. TRBV21-1 is classified as a pseudogene. What was sequenced was PBMCs or T cells enriched from blood (not recorded which). This CDR3 reads CASRRPDTRYQETQYF. CDR3 nucleotides: TGTGCCAGCAGAAGACCTGACACCCGGTACCAAGAGACCCAGTACTTC.